Listed below are T cell receptor beta chains from one sample, sequenced in a study of T cell changes during pregnancy in multiple sclerosis. Clones were read by immunoSEQ multiplex PCR, and TCRdb kept only the in-frame ones, dropping some. Among under 25,000 clones listed, about 89% were seen once. The sequences come from CD8+ T cells from peripheral blood mononuclear cells, collected in the first trimester of pregnancy. These receptors all come from a female donor in good health, enrolled as a control in a pregnancy study. CDR3s include the opening cysteine and the closing phenylalanine or tryptophan. The D gene is left open where the match is weak. The size field is filled for only some rows; it gives once, few, many or a size class.

>-|TRBV6-5|-|15|TRBJ1-6
TGTGCCACCCTCCTCAGCGGCGGGATTAATTCACCCCTCCACTTT
CATLLSGGINSPLHF
>-|TRBV18|-|14|TRBJ1-4
TGTGCCAGCTCACCAAGGGAGGTAGATGAAAAACTGTTTTTT
CASSPREVDEKLFF
>-|TRBV6-4|-|13|TRBJ2-3
TGTGCCAGCAGTGATGGGGGCTCAGATACGCAGTATTTT
CASSDGGSDTQYF
>TRBD2|TRBV6-1|-|15|TRBJ2-7
TGTGCCAGCAGTGTAGAGACTAGCGGCTCCTACGAGCAGTACTTC
CASSVETSGSYEQYF
>TRBD2|TRBV2|-|15|TRBJ2-1
TGTGCCAGCAGTGAACCAGCGGGGGCCTACAATGAGCAGTTCTTC
CASSEPAGAYNEQFF
>TRBD1|TRBV29-1|many|12|TRBJ1-1
TGCAGCGCTAAGACAGGGGCTACTGAAGCTTTCTTT
CSAKTGATEAFF
>-|TRBV27|-|15|TRBJ1-1
TGTGCCAGCAGTTTATCCGGGGGGCTAATCACTGAAGCTTTCTTT
CASSLSGGLITEAFF
>-|TRBV27|once|14|TRBJ2-3
TGTGCCAGCAGTTTAGTGGCGGGGATAGATACGCAGTATTTT
CASSLVAGIDTQYF
>TRBD2|TRBV5-4|-|17|TRBJ2-4
TGTGCCAGCAGCGTGACTAGCGGGGGCCTAGCCAAAAACATTCAGTACTTC
CASSVTSGGLAKNIQYF
>TRBD1|TRBV6-5|-|15|TRBJ2-1
TGTGCCAGCAGTGTTACCGGGACAGGGGGCGTTGAGCAGTTCTTC
CASSVTGTGGVEQFF
>-|TRBV6-4|-|13|TRBJ2-3
TGTGCCAGCAGTGGGGGGGAGCCAGATACGCAGTATTTT
CASSGGEPDTQYF
>-|TRBV7-9|-|12|TRBJ2-5
TGTGCCAGCAGAGCCCTTGAAGAGACCCAGTACTTC
CASRALEETQYF
>-|TRBV19|-|13|TRBJ1-5
TGTGCCAGTAGTATTTCCCTGGGGGGTCCCCAGCATTTT
CASSISLGGPQHF
>TRBD1|TRBV5-1|-|15|TRBJ1-6
TGCGCCAGCAGCTTGGACAGGGGGCGAAGTTCACCCCTCCACTTT
CASSLDRGRSSPLHF
>-|TRBV7-6|-|16|TRBJ2-1
TGTGCCAGCAGCTTACCAGCGGAGAGCTCCTACAATGAGCAGTTCTTC
CASSLPAESSYNEQFF
>TRBD2|TRBV5-4|-|15|TRBJ2-7
TGTGCCAGCAGCCTCCCGGGACTAGCCGCGTACGAGCAGTACTTC
CASSLPGLAAYEQYF
>TRBD2|TRBV10-1|-|16|TRBJ2-3
TGCGCCAGCAGTAGGGGACTAGCGGGGGGGGCAGATACGCAGTATTTT
CASSRGLAGGADTQYF
>TRBD1|TRBV9|-|15|TRBJ2-7
TGTGCCAGCAGCACTAGCTCCGGGACAGGGGCCGAGCAGTACTTC
CASSTSSGTGAEQYF
>TRBD1|TRBV7-9|-|14|TRBJ1-2
TGTGCCAGCAGCTTATCCGGGACAGGGGTAGGCTACACCTTC
CASSLSGTGVGYTF
>TRBD1|TRBV2|-|17|TRBJ1-4
TGTGCCAGCAGTGCCCCCGGACAGGGGAAGACTAATGAAAAACTGTTTTTT
CASSAPGQGKTNEKLFF
>-|TRBV15|-|14|TRBJ2-7
TGTGCCACCAGCAGGGGAGACACCCCCTACGAGCAGTACTTC
CATSRGDTPYEQYF
>-|TRBV4-1|once|15|TRBJ1-5
TGCGCCAGCAGCCAGATTCGGGGAGGAGATCAGCCCCAGCATTTT
CASSQIRGGDQPQHF
>TRBD2|TRBV19|-|17|TRBJ2-7
TGTGCCAGTACTCCCGGACTAGCGGGAGGGCCGGGGTACGAGCAGTACTTC
CASTPGLAGGPGYEQYF
>-|TRBV28|-|13|TRBJ2-7
TGTGCCAGCAGTTTAGGGGCGGAATACGAGCAGTACTTC
CASSLGAEYEQYF
>-|TRBV30|-|15|TRBJ1-5
TGTGCCTGGAGTCCCGGGGGGGTAACCCATCAGCCCCAGCATTTT
CAWSPGGVTHQPQHF
>TRBD2|TRBV15|-|15|TRBJ2-7
TGTGCCACCAGCAGCAGACTAGCGGGGAACTACGAGCAGTACTTC
CATSSRLAGNYEQYF
>-|TRBV4-1|-|13|TRBJ2-2
TGCGCCAGCAGCCCCGGGACTCCCGGGGAGCTGTTTTTT
CASSPGTPGELFF
>TRBD2|TRBV28|-|14|TRBJ2-7
TGTGCCAGCAGTTTTTGGAGCGGGGGCTACGAGCAGTACTTC
CASSFWSGGYEQYF
>-|TRBV28|-|15|TRBJ2-7
TGTGCCAGCACCTATGCAGGGACTTCCCTTTTCGAGCAGTACTTC
CASTYAGTSLFEQYF
>TRBD2|TRBV5-6|-|17|TRBJ2-5
TGTGCCAGCAGCTTGGGTCTAGCGGGGGGGCCTCTGGAGACCCAGTACTTC
CASSLGLAGGPLETQYF
>-|TRBV19|few|14|TRBJ2-7
TGTGCCAGTAGCGACGGGACTCCGCTGGCCGAGCAGTACTTC
CASSDGTPLAEQYF
>TRBD1|TRBV7-2|-|18|TRBJ1-6
TGTGCCAGCAGCCTGGGACAGGGAACAGAATTGTGGAATTCACCCCTCCACTTT
CASSLGQGTELWNSPLHF
>TRBD1|TRBV5-1|-|15|TRBJ1-1
TGCGCCAGCAGCATCTCGACAGGGGGCGTTGCTGAAGCTTTCTTT
CASSISTGGVAEAFF
>TRBD2|TRBV2|-|16|TRBJ2-7
TGTGCCAGCAGGTCGGGGACTAGCGGACACTCCTACGAGCAGTACTTC
CASRSGTSGHSYEQYF
>-|TRBV28|-|13|TRBJ1-2
TGTGCCAGCAGTTCCCAGCGGAACTATGGCTACACCTTC
CASSSQRNYGYTF
>TRBD2|TRBV11-2|-|14|TRBJ2-7
TGTGCCAGCAGCAGATCGGGGGGGCCGGACGAGCAGTACTTC
CASSRSGGPDEQYF
>-|TRBV28|-|14|TRBJ1-5
TGTGCCAGCAAGCGGACAGCCTCCAATCAGCCCCAGCATTTT
CASKRTASNQPQHF
>-|TRBV11-1|-|17|TRBJ2-4
TGTGCCAGCAGCTTCTATTGGGCCACACTAGCCAAAAACATTCAGTACTTC
CASSFYWATLAKNIQYF
>-|TRBV19|-|13|TRBJ1-1
TGTGCCAGTACTAGGACAATTGACGGTGAAGCTTTCTTT
CASTRTIDGEAFF
>TRBD2|TRBV27|-|17|TRBJ2-3
TGTGCCAGCAGTAAATTGTCGAGGGAGGGCCCCGAAGATACGCAGTATTTT
CASSKLSREGPEDTQYF
>TRBD1|TRBV25-1|-|16|TRBJ1-2
TGTGCCAGCAGTGAATTTATGGGACAGGATAACTATGGCTACACCTTC
CASSEFMGQDNYGYTF